This T cell receptor (beta chain) came from a study of blood T cell repertoires in COVID-19. The wider study: Italy, Spain and the United States were the sources of the convalescent and acute COVID-19 samples. Nucleic acid was either cDNA or gDNA, and it came from T cells, B-cell-depleted T cells, or PBMCs.

Looked up from germline, CDR1 is MDHEN and CDR2 is SYDVKM. J lost 1 base, V lost 5 bases, and 11 bases had no gene match. This CDR3 region has 16 residues. Original analysis: Reference gene primers were amplified, and this amplification served to estimate nucleated cell counts. TCRdb's copy holds only in-frame clones and misses some; the assay was immunoSEQ multiplex PCR. V, J and clone size are those of that table, while D and trimming were read from the DNA. The sample yields more than 150,000 clones, more than 65% seen once. Material: peripheral blood. The receptor comes from a woman aged 80 or over with acute or convalescent COVID-19. V usage is TRBV28 and J usage is TRBJ2-7, with 7 nucleotides matching TRBD2. Written as DNA, the CDR3 is TGTGCCAGCAGTGGCCCTCGGGGCGGGAGTTCCTACGAGCAGTACTTC. Translated: CASSGPRGGSSYEQYF.